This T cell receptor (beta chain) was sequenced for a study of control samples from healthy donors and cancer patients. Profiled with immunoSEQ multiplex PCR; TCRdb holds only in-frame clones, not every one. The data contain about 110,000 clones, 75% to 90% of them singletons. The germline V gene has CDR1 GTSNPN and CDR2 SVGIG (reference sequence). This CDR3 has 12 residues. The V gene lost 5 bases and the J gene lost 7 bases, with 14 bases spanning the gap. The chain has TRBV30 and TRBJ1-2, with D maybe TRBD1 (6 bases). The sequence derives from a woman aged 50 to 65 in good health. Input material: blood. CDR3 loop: CAWETTGAGYTF. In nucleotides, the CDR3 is TGTGCCTGGGAGACGACAGGCGCTGGCTACACCTTC.